This T cell receptor (beta chain) was identified in a study of T cells in Graves' hyperthyroidism and ophthalmopathy (dated by TCRdb to the late 2010s). General notes on the study: Peripheral blood samples were taken at initial diagnosis, before any treatment was given. After blood sampling, hyperthyroidism patients were treated with methimazole at a starting dose of 30 mg daily, and ophthalmopathy patients were treated with high-dose intravenous methylprednisolone. Whether ophthalmopathy could be predicted prospectively was tested in an independent validation cohort made up of approximately 19 hyperthyroidism patients plus 17 patients who later progressed to ophthalmopathy. According to the paper, TCR Vbeta CDR3 sequencing was carried out on approximately 140 peripheral blood samples, which came from some 41 ophthalmopathy, around 74 hyperthyroidism and approximately 17 progressor patients. Thyroid tissue and blood T-cell repertoires from more than five Graves' hyperthyroidism patients were also compared in the study. To identify TCR V-J signatures that set the groups apart, the researchers used a discovery cohort of 90 to 100 patients, made up of under 45 with Graves' ophthalmopathy and 57 with stable Graves' hyperthyroidism. For training and testing, the 100 or so patients in the discovery cohort were randomly divided in a 7:3 ratio.

The TCR beta CDR3 regions were amplified from RNA transcripts. A first-round RT-PCR of the TCR CDR3 used the HTBI primer set with the Qiagen OneStep RT-PCR kit. Libraries were constructed in a second round of multiplex PCR, after which size selection and purification were carried out. Paired-end sequencing of the libraries was performed with 100 bp reads on an Illumina HiSeq2000. Under the source paper's analysis protocol: SOAPnuke was used to process the raw data, removing reads that contained adapters or uncalled bases, had a mean Phred below 15, or lacked an exact match to the constant primer or identifier. High-quality paired reads were merged using COPE v1.2.5, and each unique nucleotide sequence was defined as a clonotype. MiTCR v1.1 was used to align clonotypes to the IMGT TRBV, TRBD and TRBJ reference segments. The analysis included only V-J combinations with a frequency above 0.0001, which together covered over 98% of the repertoires. The TCS score was defined as the ratio of F50 (clonal expansion) to E x V (chaos), calculated using BLOSUM62-based TCRdist between CDR3 peptides within each V-J. Welch's t-statistics and random forest reduced 500 to 650 V-J features to 13, which were used in a naive Bayes classifier (R e1071). The raw public data were reprocessed by TCRdb itself: fastp quality trimming at Q25, MiXCR clonotype calling, in-frame beta chains only. Entries are consolidated by CDR3 protein sequence, retaining the most common genes and DNA. For this entry, the V and J calls and clone size follow TCRdb and not the study's own pipeline. The sample data list around 350,000 distinct CDR3 sequences, and roughly a sixth of these were observed just once. Almost 35% of the sample comes from the top ten.

There are a few counts of this clonotype. There is no known antigen for this receptor. Base qualities are not recorded, but no much larger clone differs from it by a single base. Overall study outcomes, separate from this receptor: Sample size was not statistically predetermined, and investigators were not blinded to group allocation. In validation, progression to ophthalmopathy was predicted by the model with 70% to 71% sensitivity and just over 72% specificity, a median of 6.5 months before onset. In cross-validation, a model built on a 13 V-J signature told ophthalmopathy apart from stable hyperthyroidism with roughly 87% sensitivity and about 81% specificity, and in testing the same model reached 80%/75%. Blood samples also contained most of the expanded thyroid clonotypes (frequency above 0.001), which suggests that blood repertoires may reflect thyroid immune responses.

Hyperthyroidism patients were newly diagnosed, with disease duration under 2 months, and aged 18 to 65 years. The study excluded patients with uncontrolled infections, other autoimmune diseases, pregnancy or lactation. Diagnoses were established on the basis of clinical symptoms, serum thyroxine and TRAb, thyroid ultrasound, and orbital computed tomography. Blood from progressor patients was collected at the time of first diagnosis with hyperthyroidism, before any ophthalmopathy symptoms had appeared. Ficoll-Paque density gradient centrifugation was used to isolate PBMCs from around 10 ml of fresh peripheral blood. Progressor patients were first diagnosed with Graves' hyperthyroidism and then developed ophthalmopathy during follow-up. Trizol reagent was used to extract total RNA, and RNA quality was then checked on an Agilent 2100 Bioanalyzer. The material sequenced was blood. The source is a woman aged 25 to 39 with Graves' hyperthyroidism that later progressed to Graves' ophthalmopathy.

The DNA sequence is TGTGCCAGCAGCTCCCGGGACACAACTCATAGCAATCAGCCCCAGCATTTT. Translated, it gives CASSSRDTTHSNQPQHF. Rearrangement joined TRBV6-1 to TRBJ1-5, with TRBD1 as a weak D call on 6 bases. Reading from cysteine to phenylalanine, the CDR3 counts 17 amino acids. CDR3 DNA only is kept here, 51 bases in frame from base 1. The germline ends are 18 bases apart after V is trimmed by 6 bases and J by 0 bases. For CDR1 and CDR2, the germline V gene lists MNHNS and SASEGT.